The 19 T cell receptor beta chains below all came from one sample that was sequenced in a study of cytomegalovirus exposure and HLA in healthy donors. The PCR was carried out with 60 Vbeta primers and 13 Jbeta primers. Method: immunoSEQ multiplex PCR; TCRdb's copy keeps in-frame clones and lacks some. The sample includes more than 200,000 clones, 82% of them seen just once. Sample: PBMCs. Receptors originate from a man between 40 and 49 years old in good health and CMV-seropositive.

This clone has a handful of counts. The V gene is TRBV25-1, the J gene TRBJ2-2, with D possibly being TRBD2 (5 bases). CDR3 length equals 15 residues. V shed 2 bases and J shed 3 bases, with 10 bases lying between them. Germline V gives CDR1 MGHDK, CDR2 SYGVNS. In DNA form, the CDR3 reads TGTGCCAGCAGTGAAACCGGGATCTACACCGGGGAGCTGTTTTTT. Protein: CASSETGIYTGELFF.

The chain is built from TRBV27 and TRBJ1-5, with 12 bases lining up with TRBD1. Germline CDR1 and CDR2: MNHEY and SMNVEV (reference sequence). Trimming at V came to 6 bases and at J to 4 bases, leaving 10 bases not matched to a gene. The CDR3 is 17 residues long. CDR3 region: CASSLYPGQGANQPQHF. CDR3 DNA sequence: TGTGCCAGCAGCCTTTACCCGGGACAGGGGGCGAATCAGCCCCAGCATTTT.

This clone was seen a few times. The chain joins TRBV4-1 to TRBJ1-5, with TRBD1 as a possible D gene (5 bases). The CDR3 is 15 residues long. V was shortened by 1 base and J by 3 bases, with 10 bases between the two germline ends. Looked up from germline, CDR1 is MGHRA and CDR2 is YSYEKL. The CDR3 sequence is CASSQARDNNQPQHF. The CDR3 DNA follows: TGCGCCAGCAGCCAAGCCAGGGATAACAATCAGCCCCAGCATTTT.

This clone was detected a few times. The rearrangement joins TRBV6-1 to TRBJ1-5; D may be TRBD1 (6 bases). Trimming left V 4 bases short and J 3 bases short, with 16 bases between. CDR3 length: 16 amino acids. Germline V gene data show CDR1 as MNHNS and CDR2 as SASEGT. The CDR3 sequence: CASSGRQVLNNQPQHF. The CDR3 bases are TGTGCCAGCAGTGGCAGACAGGTATTAAACAATCAGCCCCAGCATTTT.

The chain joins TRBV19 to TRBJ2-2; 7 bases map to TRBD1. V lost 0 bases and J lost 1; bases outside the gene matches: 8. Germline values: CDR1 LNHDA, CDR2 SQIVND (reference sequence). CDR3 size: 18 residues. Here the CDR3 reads CASSIERGGPLNTGELFF. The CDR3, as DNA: TGTGCCAGTAGTATAGAGAGAGGGGGCCCATTGAACACCGGGGAGCTGTTTTTT.

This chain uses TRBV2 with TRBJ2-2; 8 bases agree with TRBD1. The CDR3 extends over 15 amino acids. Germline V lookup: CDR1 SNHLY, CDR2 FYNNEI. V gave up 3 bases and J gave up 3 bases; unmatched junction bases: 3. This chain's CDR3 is CASSESRGHTGELFF. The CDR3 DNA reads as TGTGCCAGCAGTGAGTCCAGGGGGCACACCGGGGAGCTGTTTTTT.

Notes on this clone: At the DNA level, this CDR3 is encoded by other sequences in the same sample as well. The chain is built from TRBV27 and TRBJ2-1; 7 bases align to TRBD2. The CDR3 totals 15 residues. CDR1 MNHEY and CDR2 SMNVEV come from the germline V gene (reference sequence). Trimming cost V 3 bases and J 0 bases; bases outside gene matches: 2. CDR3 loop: CASSFGGSSYNEQFF. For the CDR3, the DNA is TGTGCCAGCAGTTTCGGCGGGAGCTCCTACAATGAGCAGTTCTTC.

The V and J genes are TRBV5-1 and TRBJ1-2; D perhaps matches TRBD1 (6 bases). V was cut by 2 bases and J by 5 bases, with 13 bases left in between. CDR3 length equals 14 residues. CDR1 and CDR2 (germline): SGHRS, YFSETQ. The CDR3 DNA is TGCGCCAGCAGCTTCACAGGGAGTGAGTATGGCTACACCTTC. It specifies CASSFTGSEYGYTF.

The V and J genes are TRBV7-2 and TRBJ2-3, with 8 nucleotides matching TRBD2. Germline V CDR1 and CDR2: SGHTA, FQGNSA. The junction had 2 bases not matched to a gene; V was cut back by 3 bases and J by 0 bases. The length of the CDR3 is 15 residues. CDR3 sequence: CASSLASGSTDTQYF. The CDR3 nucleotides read TGTGCCAGCAGCTTGGCTAGCGGGAGCACAGATACGCAGTATTTT.

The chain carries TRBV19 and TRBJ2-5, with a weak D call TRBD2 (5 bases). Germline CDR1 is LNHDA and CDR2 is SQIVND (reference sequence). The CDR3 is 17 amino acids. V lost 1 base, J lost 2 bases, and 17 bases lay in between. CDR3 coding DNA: TGTGCCAGTAGTATAGTTGGCTCGGGATGGGGTCAAGAGACCCAGTACTTC. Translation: CASSIVGSGWGQETQYF.

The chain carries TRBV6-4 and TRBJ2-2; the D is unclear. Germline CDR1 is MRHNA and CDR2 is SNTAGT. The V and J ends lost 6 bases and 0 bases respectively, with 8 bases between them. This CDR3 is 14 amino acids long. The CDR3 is CASSGDPNTGELFF. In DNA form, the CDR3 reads TGTGCCAGCAGCGGAGACCCGAACACCGGGGAGCTGTTTTTT.

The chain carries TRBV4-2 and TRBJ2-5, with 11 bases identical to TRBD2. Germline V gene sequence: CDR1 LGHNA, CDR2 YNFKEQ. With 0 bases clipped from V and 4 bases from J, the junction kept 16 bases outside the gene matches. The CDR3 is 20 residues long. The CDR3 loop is CASSQDGGNSGRARRETQYF. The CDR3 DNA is TGTGCCAGCAGCCAAGATGGAGGCAATAGCGGGAGGGCCCGGCGAGAGACCCAGTACTTC.

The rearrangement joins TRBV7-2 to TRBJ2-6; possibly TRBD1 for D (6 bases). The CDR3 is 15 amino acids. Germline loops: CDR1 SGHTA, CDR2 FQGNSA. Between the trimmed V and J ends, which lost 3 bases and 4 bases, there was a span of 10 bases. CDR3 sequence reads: CASSLAGAGANVLTF. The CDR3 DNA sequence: TGTGCCAGCAGCTTGGCAGGGGCCGGGGCCAACGTCCTGACTTTC. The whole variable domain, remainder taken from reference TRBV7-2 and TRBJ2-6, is GAGVSQSPSNKVTEKGKDVELRCDPISGHTALYWYRQSLGQGLEFLIYFQGNSAPDKSGLPSDRFSAERTGGSVSTLTIQRTQQEDSAVYLCASSLAGAGANVLTFGAGSRLTVL.

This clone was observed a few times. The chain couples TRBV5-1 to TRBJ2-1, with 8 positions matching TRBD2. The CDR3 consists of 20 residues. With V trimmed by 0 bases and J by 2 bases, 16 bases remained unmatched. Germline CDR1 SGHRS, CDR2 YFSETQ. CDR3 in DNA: TGCGCCAGCAGCTTGGGGGCGCGACTAGCGTCAGAGCAGGCCTACAATGAGCAGTTCTTC. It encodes CASSLGARLASEQAYNEQFF.

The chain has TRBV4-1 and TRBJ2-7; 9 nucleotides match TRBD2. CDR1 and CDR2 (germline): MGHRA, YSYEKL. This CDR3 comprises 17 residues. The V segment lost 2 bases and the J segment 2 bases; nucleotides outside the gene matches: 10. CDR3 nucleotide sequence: TGCGCCAGCAGCCAACCAGCGGGAGGCCCGAATCCCTACGAGCAGTACTTC. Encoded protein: CASSQPAGGPNPYEQYF.

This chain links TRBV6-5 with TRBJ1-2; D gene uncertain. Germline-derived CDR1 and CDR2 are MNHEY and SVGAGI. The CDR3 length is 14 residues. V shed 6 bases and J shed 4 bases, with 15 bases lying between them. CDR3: CASSPQLVTYGYTF. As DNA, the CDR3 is TGTGCCAGCAGCCCCCAGTTGGTAACCTATGGCTACACCTTC.

CDR3 region: CASSLLADKGDTQYF. CDR3 DNA: TGCGCCAGCAGCCTACTAGCGGACAAGGGGGATACGCAGTATTTT. The chain uses TRBV5-1 and TRBJ2-3; 8 positions match TRBD2. Germline V lookup: CDR1 SGHRS, CDR2 YFSETQ. The V and J ends lost 4 bases and 6 bases, in that order; junction bases with no gene match: 10. CDR3 size: 15 residues. Full variable domain (missing parts from reference TRBV5-1 and TRBJ2-3): KAGVTQTPRYLIKTRGQQVTLSCSPISGHRSVSWYQQTPGQGLQFLFEYFSETQRNKGNFPGRFSGRQFSNSRSEMNVSTLELGDSALYLCASSLLADKGDTQYFGPGTRLTVL.

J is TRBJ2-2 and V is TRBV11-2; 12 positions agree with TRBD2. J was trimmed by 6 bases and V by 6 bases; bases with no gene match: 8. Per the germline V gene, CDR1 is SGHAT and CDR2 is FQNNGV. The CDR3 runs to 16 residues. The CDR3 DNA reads TGTGCCAGCAGGCACCAGACTAGCGGGAGTGCCGGGGAGCTGTTTTTT. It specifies CASRHQTSGSAGELFF.

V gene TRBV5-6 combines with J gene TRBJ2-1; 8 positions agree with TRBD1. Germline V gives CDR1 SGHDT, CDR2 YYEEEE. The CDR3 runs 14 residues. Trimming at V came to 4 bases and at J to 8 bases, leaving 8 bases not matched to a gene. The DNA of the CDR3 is TGTGCCAGCAGCGACGGACAGGGCATCGATGAGCAGTTCTTC. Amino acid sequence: CASSDGQGIDEQFF. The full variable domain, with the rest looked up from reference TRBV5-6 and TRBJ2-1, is DAGVTQSPTHLIKTRGQQVTLRCSPKSGHDTVSWYQQALGQGPQFIFQYYEEEERQRGNFPDRFSGHQFPNYSSELNVNALLLGDSALYLCASSDGQGIDEQFFGPGTRLTVL.